This T cell receptor beta chain stems from a study of T cells in Graves' hyperthyroidism and ophthalmopathy. Study details: Before any treatment, at initial diagnosis, peripheral blood was collected.

About this clonotype itself: What it recognizes is unknown.

General study results and limits: In blood, most of the thyroid clonotypes expanded above 0.001 were also present.

Extraction of PBMCs used roughly 10 ml of fresh peripheral blood. Amplification targeted TCR beta CDR3 regions from RNA transcripts. First-round RT-PCR of the TCR CDR3 relied on the HTBI primer set. TCRdb re-analysed the multiplex PCR reads in MiXCR, keeping a single row per CDR3 protein. The table shows about half a million distinct CDR3 sequences, with about 20% occurring only once. The sample taken for sequencing was blood. This TCR derives from a man in his forties with Graves' ophthalmopathy.

CDR3 coding DNA: TGCAGCGGAAATAGCTACAATGAGCAGTTCTTC. Amino acid sequence: CSGNSYNEQFF. The genes are TRBV29-1 and TRBJ2-1; D not certain. The germline V and J ends were trimmed by 7 bases and 3 bases, with 7 bases remaining between them. The CDR3 totals 11 residues. Germline loops: CDR1 SQVTM, CDR2 ANQGSEA.